The present TCR beta chain was sequenced within a study of cytomegalovirus exposure and HLA in healthy donors. Only in-frame clones appear in the TCRdb table, and some are missing; sequencing was by immunoSEQ multiplex PCR. The sample lists some 98,000 clones, 87% occurring once. Notes on the study in general: The tendency of first-cohort TCR clusters to co-occur in the roughly 130 validation repertoires was the finding of a later analysis. According to reports, the classifier identified cytomegalovirus status with high specificity and sensitivity. In vitro, three CMV-associated chains proved specific for CMV antigens. There were about 160 TCR beta chains listed as cytomegalovirus-associated.

The J segment lost 4 bases and the V segment lost 0 bases, leaving 9 bases of the junction unmatched. The CDR3 is 17 residues long. Germline V gene lookup returns CDR1 LGHNA and CDR2 YNFKEQ. Turning to this clone: Its antigen is not identified.

This rearrangement joins TRBV4-2 to TRBJ2-1; 7 bases agree with TRBD2. The sequenced material came from PBMCs. The sequence came from a man between 18 and 29 years old in good health and CMV-seropositive. The CDR3 bases are TGTGCCAGCAGCCAAGAAACGATTCGCGGGGGATACAATGAGCAGTTCTTC. It encodes CASSQETIRGGYNEQFF.